One sample yielded the 14 T cell receptor beta chains listed below, sequenced in a study of beta chain features in type 1 diabetes. Every bit of the isolated RNA underwent reverse transcription, so sequencing read expressed TCRB transcripts. TCRdb keeps only in-frame clones here, not all; method: immunoSEQ multiplex PCR. Counted here are about 360,000 clones, over 10% occurring once; the ten biggest clones make up under 0.02%. Source material: naive CD4+ T cells from blood. The receptors shown here come from a man between 18 and 29 years old in good health.

In its sample, this clone was seen a few times. V gene TRBV28 combines with J gene TRBJ2-7, with 10 bases lining up with TRBD1. Germline V gene sequence: CDR1 MDHEN, CDR2 SYDVKM. This CDR3 region has 15 residues. V lost 4 bases to trimming and J lost 5 bases; unmatched junction nucleotides: 8. The CDR3 DNA follows: TGTGCCAGCAGTTCCATGACAGGGGGCAGCCACGAGCAGTACTTC. It codes for CASSSMTGGSHEQYF.

This chain uses TRBV5-1 with TRBJ1-2; TRBD1 agrees at 7 bases. V shed 0 bases, J shed 2 bases, and the junction held 4 bases outside the gene matches. The V gene's germline CDR1 is SGHRS and CDR2 YFSETQ. CDR3 length equals 15 residues. The CDR3 here is CASSLVRGGNYGYTF. The CDR3 coding sequence is TGCGCCAGCAGCTTGGTGAGAGGGGGCAACTATGGCTACACCTTC.

The sample holds many counts of this clone. This rearrangement joins TRBV7-9 to TRBJ2-1, with D tentatively TRBD2 (6 bases). The germline V gene encodes CDR1 SEHNR and CDR2 FQNEAQ (reference sequence). The CDR3 runs 12 residues. V was cut by 10 bases and J by 15 bases, with 22 bases left in between. This CDR3 reads CANTGDPGIGFF. The CDR3 DNA is TGTGCCAACACGGGGGATCCGGGTATCGGGTTCTTC.

The V and J genes are TRBV7-3 and TRBJ2-1, with 11 bases fitting TRBD1. The CDR3 is made up of 15 amino acids. Germline CDR1 reads SGHTA; CDR2 reads FQGTGA. After removal of 2 bases from V and 8 bases from J, the junction contained 5 bases not matched to a gene. CDR3 sequence: CASSLSGQGADEQFF. CDR3 nucleotide sequence: TGTGCCAGCAGCTTATCCGGACAGGGGGCTGATGAGCAGTTCTTC. The full variable domain, with the rest looked up from reference TRBV7-3 and TRBJ2-1, is GAGVSQTPSNKVTEKGKYVELRCDPISGHTALYWYRQSLGQGPEFLIYFQGTGAADDSGLPNDRFFAVRPEGSVSTLKIQRTERGDSAVYLCASSLSGQGADEQFFGPGTRLTVL.

The table lists this clone with a few counts. The V gene is TRBV9, the J gene TRBJ1-1; TRBD1 matches 8 bases. V trimming: 0 bases; J trimming: 0 bases; junction bases outside the gene matches: 4. This CDR3 spans 16 amino acids. Germline V gene sequence: CDR1 SGDLS, CDR2 YYNGEE. The CDR3 DNA is TGTGCCAGCAGCGTAGGGTCAGGGGGCATGAACACTGAAGCTTTCTTT. Its translation is CASSVGSGGMNTEAFF.

The chain links TRBV2 to TRBJ2-1, with D unresolved. The V end lost 7 bases, the J end lost 5 bases, and 12 bases lay between the germline ends. The CDR3 is 13 amino acids. Germline V gene lookup returns CDR1 SNHLY and CDR2 FYNNEI. CDR3 in DNA: TGTGCCAGCAAACAGACACCCCACAATGAGCAGTTCTTC. It yields the protein CASKQTPHNEQFF.

This clone appeared a few times. The chain is built from TRBV10-3 and TRBJ2-2, with 11 bases that match TRBD2. V lost 6 bases, J lost 7 bases, and 13 bases stayed unmatched. This CDR3 is 17 amino acids long. CDR1 and CDR2 from the germline V gene are ENHRY and SYGVKD. This CDR3 is CAISLSLAGESVGELFF. CDR3 nucleotides: TGTGCCATCAGCCTCTCACTAGCGGGGGAATCGGTCGGGGAGCTGTTTTTT.

J is TRBJ1-1 and V is TRBV7-2; possible D gene TRBD1, 5 bases. Trimming pared 4 bases from V and 8 bases from J, leaving 14 bases between. Germline CDR1 SGHTA, CDR2 FQGNSA. The CDR3 consists of 13 residues. DNA of the CDR3: TGTGCCAGCAGCTCCCAGTGGGGGGTAGAAGCTTTCTTT. This gives the protein CASSSQWGVEAFF.

This chain links TRBV4-1 with TRBJ2-7, with TRBD2 identical over 12 bases. The CDR3 is 16 amino acids. The germline V gene encodes CDR1 MGHRA and CDR2 YSYEKL. Germline trimming cut 4 bases from V and 3 bases from J; bases unmatched to any gene: 7. The CDR3: CASSPIGLAGNYEQYF. CDR3 sequence (DNA): TGCGCCAGCAGCCCCATCGGACTAGCGGGGAACTACGAGCAGTACTTC.

The chain recombines TRBV6-6 with TRBJ2-2; weak D call: TRBD2 (5 bases). Trimming took 2 bases from V and 4 from J, leaving 5 bases between them. The germline V gene encodes CDR1 MNHNY and CDR2 SVGAGI (reference sequence). This CDR3 contains 13 residues. CDR3 DNA: TGTGCCAGCAGTTACAGCGGCACCGGGGAGCTGTTTTTT. Its translation: CASSYSGTGELFF.

This clone was seen more than once but under ten times. The chain has TRBV6-1 and TRBJ2-3; 16 nucleotides agree with TRBD2. Trimming at V came to 1 base and at J to 6 bases, leaving 7 bases not matched to a gene. This CDR3 region has 18 residues. Germline loops: CDR1 MNHNS, CDR2 SASEGT. This CDR3 is CASSEEGLAGGPRDTQYF. The CDR3 region has the DNA TGTGCCAGCAGTGAAGAGGGACTAGCGGGGGGGCCAAGGGATACGCAGTATTTT.

The rearrangement links TRBV5-1 to TRBJ2-1, with 12 positions matching TRBD2. Germline CDR1 and CDR2: SGHRS and YFSETQ. The CDR3 spans 16 residues. J gave up 6 bases and V 3 bases, and 7 bases lay outside the gene matches. CDR3 amino acids: CASSSVLAGGLNEQFF. The DNA for the CDR3 is TGCGCCAGCAGCTCGGTCCTAGCGGGGGGGCTCAATGAGCAGTTCTTC.

This clone appeared a few times. The chain combines TRBV5-1 with TRBJ2-7; TRBD2 aligns across 10 bases. With V trimmed by 1 base and J by 7 bases, 11 bases remained unmatched. Germline V gives CDR1 SGHRS, CDR2 YFSETQ. The CDR3 contains 16 residues. This chain's CDR3 is CASSLSASGSTGEQYF. DNA for the CDR3: TGCGCCAGCAGCTTGTCAGCTAGCGGGAGCACGGGGGAGCAGTACTTC. The variable domain in full, completed from reference TRBV5-1 and TRBJ2-7, reads KAGVTQTPRYLIKTRGQQVTLSCSPISGHRSVSWYQQTPGQGLQFLFEYFSETQRNKGNFPGRFSGRQFSNSRSEMNVSTLELGDSALYLCASSLSASGSTGEQYFGPGTRLTVT.

This clone appeared a few times. V gene TRBV11-3 combines with J gene TRBJ2-1; a weak D match, TRBD2 (6 bases). Trimming stripped 6 bases from V and 0 bases from J, with 15 bases between. The V gene's germline CDR1 is SGHNT and CDR2 YENEEA. The CDR3 runs 16 residues. The CDR3 sequence is CASRAISGSSYNEQFF. The CDR3 coding sequence is TGTGCCAGCAGGGCGATCTCCGGGAGCTCCTACAATGAGCAGTTCTTC.